A single sample is the source of the 3 T cell receptor beta chains below, sequenced in a study of T cell repertoires in cytomegalovirus infection. Their antigen targets remain unknown. TCRdb re-called the reads with MiXCR, one entry per CDR3 protein. Of some 38,000 distinct CDR3 sequences listed, about 48% are singletons. This material consisted of CD8+ T cells from cultured PBMCs, taken from culture after CMV antigen stimulation. The receptors here all came from a human donor in good health (CMV status not recorded). Some clones in this sample may be carry-over from other donors' samples.

The chain uses TRBV20-1 and TRBJ1-3, with D perhaps TRBD1 (5 bases). CDR3 length: 14 residues. Germline assignment: CDR1 DFQATT and CDR2 SNEGSKA (reference sequence). The V end was cut by 6 bases, the J end by 0 bases, with 12 bases between. The CDR3 region is CSARGVPSGNTIYF. CDR3 DNA sequence: TGCAGTGCCCGAGGGGTCCCCTCTGGAAACACCATATATTTT.

The table lists this clonotype with a count of one. The chain couples TRBV27 to TRBJ1-2; 8 bases are shared with TRBD1. The germline V gene encodes CDR1 MNHEY and CDR2 SMNVEV (reference sequence). The CDR3 runs 14 residues. Trimming took 5 bases from V and 7 from J; bases not matched to a gene: 9. In nucleotides, the CDR3 is TGTGCCAGCAGTAATTCAGGGGGCGTAGTTGGCTACACCTTC. Translated, it gives CASSNSGGVVGYTF.

The CDR3 DNA reads as TGTGCCATCAGTACCCGCCCCTACCGGGTGGGCCTTAGCAATCAGCCCCAGCATTTT. The encoded protein is CAISTRPYRVGLSNQPQHF. The rearrangement uses TRBV10-3 and TRBJ1-5; D call uncertain. Germline CDR1 reads ENHRY; CDR2 reads SYGVKD. The V end lost 5 bases, the J end lost 0 bases, and 23 bases lay between the germline ends. CDR3 length: 19 residues.